The 21 T cell receptor beta chains given below trace back to one sample, sequenced in a study of OX40 agonist ivuxolimab in advanced cancers. Repertoires were generated with immunoSEQ multiplex PCR, while TCRdb's copy carries only in-frame clones and drops some. The sample contains fewer than 75,000 clones, 80% of which appear only once. The specimen comprised CD4+ or CD8+ T cells sorted from blood, sampled in a trial of the OX40 agonist ivuxolimab. The source of these receptors is an adult with an advanced solid tumor such as melanoma, head and neck, liver or kidney cancer.

J is TRBJ1-3 and V is TRBV5-1, with D possibly being TRBD1 (5 bases). The CDR3 totals 16 residues. CDR1 SGHRS and CDR2 YFSETQ come from the germline V gene. V lost 4 bases and J lost 4, with 18 bases in between. The CDR3 DNA sequence: TGCGCCAGCAGCACCACCTCCGGGACCGCCGGAAACACCATATATTTT. Translating it yields CASSTTSGTAGNTIYF.

This sequence joins TRBV7-3 and TRBJ2-2; 7 nucleotides match TRBD1. V was clipped by 5 bases and J by 7 bases; unmatched bases: 10. The CDR3 consists of 15 residues. Germline values: CDR1 SGHTA, CDR2 FQGTGA. The CDR3 here is CASSPKTGLNGELFF. In DNA form, the CDR3 reads TGTGCCAGCAGCCCTAAGACAGGGCTTAACGGGGAGCTGTTTTTT.

The chain couples TRBV5-1 to TRBJ2-3; 8 bases map to TRBD2. CDR1 SGHRS and CDR2 YFSETQ come from the germline V gene. CDR3 length: 15 amino acids. J gave up 2 bases and V 5 bases, and 7 bases lay outside the gene matches. The CDR3 bases are TGCGCCAGCAGGCATACTAGCGGTTCCACAGATACGCAGTATTTT. Amino acids: CASRHTSGSTDTQYF. The variable domain in full, with the rest retrieved from reference TRBV5-1 and TRBJ2-3, is KAGVTQTPRYLIKTRGQQVTLSCSPISGHRSVSWYQQTPGQGLQFLFEYFSETQRNKGNFPGRFSGRQFSNSRSEMNVSTLELGDSALYLCASRHTSGSTDTQYFGPGTRLTVL.

This clone was counted only a few times. V usage is TRBV5-1 and J usage is TRBJ2-3; D gene ambiguous. V lost 2 bases and J lost 1, with 8 bases in between. This CDR3 has 14 residues. Germline loops: CDR1 SGHRS, CDR2 YFSETQ. CDR3 region: CASSFPTGTDTQYF. In DNA form, the CDR3 reads TGCGCCAGCAGCTTCCCTACAGGCACAGATACGCAGTATTTT.

The table lists this clone with a few counts. The gene calls are TRBV7-9 and TRBJ1-6; 8 positions agree with TRBD1. The CDR3 covers 15 residues. Trimming removed 8 bases from V and 6 bases from J; junction bases left unmatched: 9. Looked up from germline, CDR1 is SEHNR and CDR2 is FQNEAQ (reference sequence). The CDR3 DNA follows: TGTGCCAGCGGGACAGGAACTTCTCGTAATTCACCCCTCCACTTT. Residues: CASGTGTSRNSPLHF.

This rearrangement joins TRBV28 to TRBJ1-2; TRBD1 matches at 9 bases. This CDR3 comprises 15 residues. Trimming took 4 bases from V and 4 from J; bases not matched to a gene: 7. From germline, CDR1 is MDHEN and CDR2 SYDVKM. The CDR3 DNA reads TGTGCCAGCAGTTCCCCCGGGACAGGGAGCTATGGCTACACCTTC. Translated, it gives CASSSPGTGSYGYTF.

This clone was detected only once. The same CDR3 arises from other DNA sequences in this sample as well. The V and J genes are TRBV2 and TRBJ2-5; D unclear. From germline, CDR1 is SNHLY and CDR2 FYNNEI. CDR3 length: 11 residues. Trimming cost V 2 bases and J 5 bases, with 3 bases left between them. Here the CDR3 reads CASSERETQYF. The CDR3, as DNA: TGTGCCAGCAGTGAACGGGAGACCCAGTACTTC.

This chain joins TRBV28 and TRBJ2-5, with a weak D call TRBD2 (5 bases). With the DNA end fitting TRBJ2-7 better, the J assignment may be wrong. This CDR3 region has 15 residues. CDR1 is MDHEN and CDR2 is SYDVKM in the germline V gene. DNA for the CDR3: TGTGCCAGCAGTCCTCGACACTCCGGGGCCTACGAGCAGTACTTC. This sequence encodes CASSPRHSGAYEQYF.

The J gene is TRBJ2-3, the V gene TRBV13; a possible D gene is TRBD1 (5 bases). Germline V gene lookup returns CDR1 PRHDT and CDR2 FYEKMQ (reference sequence). Trimming removed 3 bases at V and 0 bases at J, with 7 bases between. CDR3 length: 14 residues. CDR3 residues: CASSFRQSTDTQYF. CDR3 nucleotide sequence: TGTGCCAGCAGCTTTAGACAGAGCACAGATACGCAGTATTTT.

The chain combines TRBV5-4 with TRBJ2-4; 13 bases are a match to TRBD2. Per germline, CDR1 SGHNT and CDR2 YYREEE (reference sequence). CDR3 length: 16 residues. V shed 2 bases and J 9 bases; nucleotides not matched to a gene: 8. CDR3 amino acids: CASSLPLAGGPSIQYF. DNA for the CDR3: TGTGCCAGCAGCTTACCACTAGCGGGAGGGCCAAGCATTCAGTACTTC. Based on the CDR3 plus reference TRBV5-4 and TRBJ2-4, the full variable domain is ETGVTQSPTHLIKTRGQQVTLRCSSQSGHNTVSWYQQALGQGPQFIFQYYREEENGRGNFPPRFSGLQFPNYSSELNVNALELDDSALYLCASSLPLAGGPSIQYFGAGTRLSVL.

In DNA, the CDR3 is TGCGCCAGCAGCTCTTCGGGAGTTCGAACCGGGGAGCTGTTTTTT. Translation: CASSSSGVRTGELFF. The J gene is TRBJ2-2, the V gene TRBV5-1; maybe TRBD2 (6 bases). This CDR3 comprises 15 residues. The germline V gene has CDR1 SGHRS and CDR2 YFSETQ. Deletions cut 3 bases from V and 5 bases from J, with 14 bases between. Full variable domain (remainder filled in from reference TRBV5-1 and TRBJ2-2): KAGVTQTPRYLIKTRGQQVTLSCSPISGHRSVSWYQQTPGQGLQFLFEYFSETQRNKGNFPGRFSGRQFSNSRSEMNVSTLELGDSALYLCASSSSGVRTGELFFGEGSRLTVL.

The V and J genes are TRBV30 and TRBJ1-5; the D is unclear. V lost 0 bases, J lost 7 bases, and 10 bases lay in between. Germline assignment: CDR1 GTSNPN and CDR2 SVGIG (reference sequence). This CDR3 is built from 13 residues. In DNA, the CDR3 is TGTGCCTGGAGTGTGAGGTCTGGACAGCCCCAGCATTTT. Translating gives CAWSVRSGQPQHF.

The chain's CDR3 is CASSLGRGAETQYF. CDR3 sequence (DNA): TGTGCCAGCAGCTTAGGGAGGGGCGCGGAGACCCAGTACTTC. The gene calls are TRBV11-3 and TRBJ2-5, with a weak D call TRBD2 (6 bases). V lost 1 base and J 5 bases, leaving 11 bases between the germline ends. Germline V gene sequence: CDR1 SGHNT, CDR2 YENEEA. The CDR3 is 14 residues long.

V usage is TRBV5-1 and J usage is TRBJ1-1, with 11 bases matching TRBD1. In germline, CDR1 is SGHRS, CDR2 YFSETQ. V trimming: 7 bases; J trimming: 0 bases; junction bases outside the gene matches: 11. The CDR3 covers 17 residues. CDR3 residues: CASRLWTGGGMNTEAFF. The CDR3, as DNA: TGCGCCAGCCGCCTCTGGACAGGGGGCGGCATGAACACTGAAGCTTTCTTT.

The table lists this clone with a count of one. This chain connects TRBV28 to TRBJ1-2; a weak D match, TRBD1 (5 bases). Trimming took 1 base from V and 2 from J, leaving 8 bases between them. CDR1 is MDHEN and CDR2 is SYDVKM in the germline V gene. CDR3 length equals 14 residues. Here the CDR3 DNA reads TGTGCCAGCAGTTTATCAGGGCAGAACTATGGCTACACCTTC. This codes for CASSLSGQNYGYTF.

This chain links TRBV30 with TRBJ2-5; 7 bases agree with TRBD2. The CDR3 loop spans 13 amino acids. The V gene end was trimmed by 0 bases and the J gene end by 3 bases; junction bases not matched to a gene: 1. The germline gives CDR1 GTSNPN, CDR2 SVGIG (reference sequence). CDR3 amino acids: CAWSVRGEETQYF. The CDR3, as DNA: TGTGCCTGGAGTGTCCGGGGGGAAGAGACCCAGTACTTC.

The chain combines TRBV7-3 with TRBJ1-1, with 8 bases that match TRBD1. CDR3 length equals 15 residues. Per germline, CDR1 SGHTA and CDR2 FQGTGA. The ends lost 4 bases at V and 2 bases at J; junction bases unmatched: 6. Here the CDR3 reads CASSSPTGANTEAFF. In nucleotides, the CDR3 is TGTGCCAGCAGCTCACCGACAGGGGCAAACACTGAAGCTTTCTTT.

This clone was seen only a few times. This sequence joins TRBV2 and TRBJ2-5, with 10 bases identical to TRBD1. The germline V gene has CDR1 SNHLY and CDR2 FYNNEI. The CDR3 runs to 15 residues. V lost 7 bases and J lost 2; bases outside the gene matches: 7. The CDR3 sequence: CASIRDRGTQETQYF. CDR3 nucleotide sequence: TGTGCCAGCATCCGGGACAGGGGAACTCAAGAGACCCAGTACTTC.

This chain joins TRBV4-3 and TRBJ2-5, with D possibly being TRBD1 (6 bases). This CDR3 has 13 residues. CDR1 LGHNA and CDR2 YSLEER come from the germline V gene. The V gene lost 4 bases and the J gene lost 5 bases, with 11 bases spanning the gap. CDR3 residues: CASSPPGAETQYF. In nucleotides, the CDR3 is TGCGCCAGCAGCCCCCCAGGGGCGGAGACCCAGTACTTC.

The J gene is TRBJ2-7, the V gene TRBV6-5, with TRBD1 identical over 11 bases. V shed 6 bases, J shed 4 bases, and the junction held 5 bases outside the gene matches. The CDR3 is made up of 14 amino acids. CDR1 is MNHEY and CDR2 is SVGAGI in the germline V gene. This CDR3 reads CASSQGDRGYEQYF. CDR3 sequence (DNA): TGTGCCAGCAGCCAGGGGGACAGGGGGTACGAGCAGTACTTC.

This chain uses TRBV5-6 with TRBJ2-2, with TRBD1 matching over 8 bases. Losses at the gene ends were 1 base for V and 6 bases for J; bases not matched to a gene: 8. This CDR3 comprises 16 residues. Per germline, CDR1 SGHDT and CDR2 YYEEEE. The CDR3 bases are TGTGCCAGCAGCTTGCTGGACAGGGCAGGCGCCGGGGAGCTGTTTTTT. It encodes CASSLLDRAGAGELFF.